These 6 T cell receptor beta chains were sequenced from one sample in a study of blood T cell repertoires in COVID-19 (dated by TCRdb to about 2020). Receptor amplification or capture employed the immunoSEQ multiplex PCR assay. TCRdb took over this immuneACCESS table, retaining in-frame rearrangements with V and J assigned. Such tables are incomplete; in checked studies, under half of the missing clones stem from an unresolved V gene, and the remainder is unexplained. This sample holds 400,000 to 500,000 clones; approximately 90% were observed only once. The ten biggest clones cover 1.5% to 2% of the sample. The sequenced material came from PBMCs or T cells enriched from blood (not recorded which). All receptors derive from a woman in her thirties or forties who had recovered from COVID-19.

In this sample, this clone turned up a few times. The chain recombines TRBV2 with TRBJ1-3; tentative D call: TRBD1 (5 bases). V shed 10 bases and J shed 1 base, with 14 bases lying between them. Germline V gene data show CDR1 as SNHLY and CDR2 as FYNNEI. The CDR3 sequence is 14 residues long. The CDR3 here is CAIRGGKSGNTIYF. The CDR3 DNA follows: TGTGCCATCCGTGGGGGGAAGTCTGGAAACACCATATATTTT.

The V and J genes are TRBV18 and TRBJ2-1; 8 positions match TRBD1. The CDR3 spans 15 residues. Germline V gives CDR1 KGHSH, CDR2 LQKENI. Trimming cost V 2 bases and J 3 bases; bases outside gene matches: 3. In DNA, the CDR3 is TGTGCCAGCTCACCAGGACAGGGCTACTACAATGAGCAGTTCTTC. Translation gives CASSPGQGYYNEQFF.

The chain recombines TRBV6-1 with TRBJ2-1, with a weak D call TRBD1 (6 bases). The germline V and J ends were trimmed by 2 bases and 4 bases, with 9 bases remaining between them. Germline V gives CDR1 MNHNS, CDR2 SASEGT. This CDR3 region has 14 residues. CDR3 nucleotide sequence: TGTGCCAGCAGTGAAATCCAGGGGTACAATGAGCAGTTCTTC. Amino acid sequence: CASSEIQGYNEQFF.

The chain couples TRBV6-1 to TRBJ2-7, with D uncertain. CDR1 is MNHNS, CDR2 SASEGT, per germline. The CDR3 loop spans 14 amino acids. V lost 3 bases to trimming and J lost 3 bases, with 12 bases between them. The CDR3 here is CASSDQLTSYEQYF. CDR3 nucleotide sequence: TGTGCCAGCAGTGATCAACTTACGAGCTACGAGCAGTACTTC.

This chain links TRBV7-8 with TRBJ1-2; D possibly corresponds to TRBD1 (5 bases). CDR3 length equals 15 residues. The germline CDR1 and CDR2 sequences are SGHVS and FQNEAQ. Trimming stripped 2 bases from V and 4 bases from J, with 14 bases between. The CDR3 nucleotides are TGTGCCAGCAGCTTATTGGACACTCGAGGCTATGGCTACACCTTC. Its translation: CASSLLDTRGYGYTF.

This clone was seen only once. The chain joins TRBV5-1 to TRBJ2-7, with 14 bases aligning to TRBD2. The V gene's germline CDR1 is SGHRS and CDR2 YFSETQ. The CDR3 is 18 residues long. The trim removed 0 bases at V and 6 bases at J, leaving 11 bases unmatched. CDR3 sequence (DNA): TGCGCCAGCAGCTTGGGACTAGCGGGAGGGCCAGGATCCCCCGAGCAGTACTTC. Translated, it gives CASSLGLAGGPGSPEQYF.